The present T cell receptor (beta chain) was sequenced within a study of type 1 regulatory T cells. Across the whole study: This in vitro CD4 product, T-allo10, is enriched for Tr1 cells and alloantigen-specific.

TCRdb ran MiXCR on the reads and lists one entry per CDR3 protein. The sample lists about 62,000 distinct CDR3 sequences; approximately 67% were seen once. Findings and limits, study-wide: Tr1 cells had a more restricted TCR repertoire than non-Tr1 cells.

The CDR3 totals 17 residues. The germline V and J ends were trimmed by 4 bases and 2 bases, with 20 bases remaining between them. CDR1 ENHRY and CDR2 SYGVKD come from the germline V gene. This clonotype was detected a few times. Its specificity is not known. This sequence joins TRBV10-3 and TRBJ2-5; a weak D match, TRBD2 (6 bases). The receptor was derived from a human donor in good health. Sequenced sample: cultured non-Tr1 T cells, either the whole culture or a sorted T cell fraction (not recorded which). CDR3 amino acids: CAISATGASAVQETQYF. In nucleotides, the CDR3 is TGTGCCATCAGTGCGACCGGAGCTAGCGCCGTTCAAGAGACCCAGTACTTC.